Listed here are 3 T cell receptor beta chains from one sample, sequenced in a study of OX40 agonist ivuxolimab in advanced cancers. Sequenced by immunoSEQ multiplex PCR; TCRdb stores in-frame clones only, minus some. The sample shows roughly 61,000 clones, 75% to 90% of them seen only once. The material sequenced was CD4+ or CD8+ T cells sorted from blood, taken in a trial of the OX40 agonist ivuxolimab. Receptors originate from an adult with an advanced solid tumor such as melanoma, head and neck, liver or kidney cancer.

V usage is TRBV29-1 and J usage is TRBJ1-3; TRBD1 is a possible D gene (6 bases). CDR1 is SQVTM and CDR2 is ANQGSEA in the germline V gene. Trimming shortened V by 6 bases and J by 0 bases, and 12 bases separated the two germline ends. The CDR3 loop spans 14 amino acids. CDR3 coding DNA: TGCAGCGTGAACCAGGACAGCTCTGGAAACACCATATATTTT. Its protein product is CSVNQDSSGNTIYF.

The V call is TRBV2, the J call TRBJ1-2; no clear D gene. Trimming left V 10 bases short and J 8 bases short, with 20 bases between. Germline CDR1 is SNHLY and CDR2 is FYNNEI. The CDR3 sequence is 13 residues long. The CDR3 loop reads CANRPTIADGYTF. The CDR3 DNA sequence: TGTGCCAACCGACCTACAATCGCGGACGGCTACACCTTC.

This clone was counted a few times. The chain links TRBV28 to TRBJ2-5, with D possibly being TRBD1 (6 bases). The CDR3 length is 15 residues. In germline, CDR1 is MDHEN, CDR2 SYDVKM. The V end was cut by 7 bases, the J end by 0 bases, with 15 bases between. This CDR3 reads CASTPGTSYQETQYF. CDR3 nucleotide sequence: TGTGCCAGCACCCCCGGGACATCGTACCAAGAGACCCAGTACTTC.